Listed below are T cell receptor beta chains from one sample, sequenced in a study of T cells after yellow fever vaccination. TCRdb called the 5' RACE reads again in MiXCR, with one record for every CDR3 protein. The sample has under 300,000 distinct CDR3 sequences, 6.9% seen once; the top ten hold around 0.9%. The specimen comprised CD4+ T cells sorted from PBMCs, sampled 15 days after the yellow fever booster vaccination. These receptors all come from a man aged 30-40 years who received the YFV17D yellow fever vaccine. CDR3s include the opening cysteine and the closing phenylalanine or tryptophan. D genes are given only for firm matches. Size tells how often a clone was seen (once, few, many) or the class of an expanded clone, and some rows leave it out.

>TRBV7-2|many|TRBJ2-4|TRBD2
TGTGCCAGCAGCCCCGGACTAGCGGGAGGCGAAAACATTCAGTACTTC
CASSPGLAGGENIQYF
>TRBV5-1|many|TRBJ2-1|TRBD2
TGCGCCAGCAGCTTTACTAGCGGGAACTACAATGAGCAGTTCTTC
CASSFTSGNYNEQFF
>TRBV27|-|TRBJ2-5|-
TGTGCCAGCAGTCCGAGGGGCAGCAGCCGCGGCGAGACCCAGTACTTC
CASSPRGSSRGETQYF
>TRBV24-1|few|TRBJ2-2|-
TGTGCCACCAGTGTCTTAACCGGGAGCGGGCACACCGGGGAGCTGTTTTTT
CATSVLTGSGHTGELFF
>TRBV18|few|TRBJ2-1|TRBD2
TGTGCCAGCTCACCGCCGGGACTAGCGGATAATGAGCAGTTCTTC
CASSPPGLADNEQFF
>TRBV18|many|TRBJ1-1|-
TGTGCCAGCTCACCAAGCCAGATGGGATTGAACACTGAAGCTTTCTTT
CASSPSQMGLNTEAFF
>TRBV5-1|-|TRBJ1-6|TRBD1
TGCGCCAGCAGCTTCGGACAGGGGTATTCACCCCTCCACTTT
CASSFGQGYSPLHF
>TRBV5-1|-|TRBJ2-3|TRBD2
TGCGCCAGCAGCCCCCCTAGCGGGGTTACAGATACGCAGTATTTT
CASSPPSGVTDTQYF
>TRBV20-1|few|TRBJ1-1|-
TGCAGTGCTAGAGAGGACAGTGCCACTGAAGCTTTCTTT
CSAREDSATEAFF
>TRBV6-2/TRBV6-3|-|TRBJ2-3|-
TGTGCCAGCAGACTACTAGCTTCTTACACAGATACGCAGTATTTT
CASRLLASYTDTQYF
>TRBV9|many|TRBJ2-1|-
TGTGCCAGCGGTAGGATAGCGGAGTCCTACAATGAGCAGTTCTTC
CASGRIAESYNEQFF
>TRBV15|many|TRBJ2-1|-
TGTGCCACCAGCAGACCATCAAGTTACAATGAGCAGTTCTTC
CATSRPSSYNEQFF
>TRBV5-1|few|TRBJ1-1|TRBD1
TGCGCCAGCAGCTTGGCCGGGACAGGATTGAACACTGAAGCTTTCTTT
CASSLAGTGLNTEAFF
>TRBV29-1|-|TRBJ1-3|-
TGCAGCGTTGGGCTCAGCTCTGGAAACACCATATATTTT
CSVGLSSGNTIYF
>TRBV4-3|many|TRBJ2-7|TRBD1
TGCGCCAGCAGCCCCCAACAGGGGGCCTACGAGCAGTACTTC
CASSPQQGAYEQYF
>TRBV20-1|few|TRBJ2-7|-
TGCAGTGCTAGTGGTCACGGAAACTACGAGCAGTACTTC
CSASGHGNYEQYF
>TRBV28|few|TRBJ2-7|-
TGTGCCAGTAGCTATTCCCGGAGCCCTTACGAGCAGTACTTC
CASSYSRSPYEQYF
>TRBV20-1|-|TRBJ1-5|TRBD1
TGCAGTGCGACTCCGGGACAGGGGGCAGTTCAGCCCCAGCATTTT
CSATPGQGAVQPQHF
>TRBV11-2|-|TRBJ2-7|-
TGTGCCAGCAGCTTACTCCGGGACATCGCCTACGAGCAGTACTTC
CASSLLRDIAYEQYF
>TRBV4-2|-|TRBJ2-5|-
TGTGCCAGCAGCCAAGGTGGTCCGGGGCAAGAGACCCAGTACTTC
CASSQGGPGQETQYF
>TRBV7-6|-|TRBJ2-7|-
TGTGCCAGCAGCAAAGAGGTCGGCGAGCAGTACTTC
CASSKEVGEQYF
>TRBV7-2|-|TRBJ2-2|TRBD1
TGTGCCAGCAGCCCCGGGACAGGGCTGCCCGGGGAGCTGTTTTTT
CASSPGTGLPGELFF
>TRBV30|-|TRBJ1-6|-
TGTGCCTGGATGGGGGGATATGATTCACCCCTCCACTTT
CAWMGGYDSPLHF
>TRBV6-2/TRBV6-3|few|TRBJ2-3|TRBD1
TGTGCCAGCAGATTGACAGGGGGAGCAGATACGCAGTATTTT
CASRLTGGADTQYF
>TRBV7-7|many|TRBJ2-3|-
TGTGCCAGCAGCTTTGGACTACTCGATACGCAGTATTTT
CASSFGLLDTQYF
>TRBV19|few|TRBJ2-7|TRBD1
TGTGCCAGTAGTCCTCAGACAGGGACCTACGAGCAGTACTTC
CASSPQTGTYEQYF